A single sample is the source of the 2 T cell receptor beta chains below, sequenced in a study of shared clonotypes between healthy human individuals. Assay: immunoSEQ multiplex PCR; the TCRdb copy retains only in-frame clones and omits some. The data contain over a million clones, 75% of them singletons. Sequencing was carried out using memory CD4+ T cells sorted from blood. Subset meaning: CD45RA-negative fraction. These receptors all stem from a man between 18 and 35 years old in good health.

The chain uses TRBV11-2 and TRBJ1-2, with D perhaps TRBD1 (5 bases). This CDR3 is 14 amino acids long. Germline V gives CDR1 SGHAT, CDR2 FQNNGV. Trimming took off 1 base at V and 7 bases at J, with 13 bases between the two ends. CDR3 region: CASSLVTGVIGYTF. CDR3 DNA sequence: TGTGCCAGCAGCTTAGTAACGGGGGTAATTGGCTACACCTTC.

The rearrangement links TRBV28 to TRBJ2-1; a weak D match, TRBD1 (6 bases). The CDR3 is 14 amino acids. Trimming left V 7 bases short and J 8 bases short, with 18 bases between. The germline CDR1 and CDR2 sequences are MDHEN and SYDVKM. The CDR3 nucleotides read TGTGCCAGCAACCTTAGGTGGGGGCGATATGAGCAGTTCTTC. Encoded protein: CASNLRWGRYEQFF.